This TCR beta chain was recovered during a study of shared clonotypes between healthy human individuals (dated by TCRdb to 2020 to 2021). For the study in its entirety: Three men and two women, aged 18 to 49 years, made up the cohort. For each donor, CD4 naive and CD4 memory were each run on three plates, CD8 naive on two plates, and CD8 memory on one plate. The study deeply sequenced blood TCR repertoires of five healthy adults to estimate repertoire size and the extent of clonotype sharing between individuals. Libraries were prepared and TCR repertoires were sequenced by different laboratories using diverse techniques, in order to increase sequencing depth and limit assay-specific biases. Each donor's leukapheresis produced roughly between roughly 0.85 and 9.5 billion PBMCs.

For the CD8 naive samples, CD45RO-negative cells were positively selected for CCR7, yielding a CD45RA+CCR7+ population from which TemRA cells were excluded. Donors were healthy HIV-negative adults with no recently reported acute infections or vaccinations. Every donor was a Caucasian adult residing in Nashville, Tennessee, USA. Blood was collected by leukapheresis, and PBMCs were isolated by Ficoll-Histopaque density gradient centrifugation and then cryopreserved in liquid nitrogen vapor phase. Analytical flow cytometry was used to check the purity and quantity of every magnetically sorted T cell population. Genomic DNA was isolated from every sorted fraction and measured by UV absorbance on a Nanodrop 2000c. V and J lose 4 bases and 6 bases, and a span of 8 bases separates them. The CDR3 sequence holds 12 residues, the cysteine and phenylalanine included. The read is trimmed to its CDR3 DNA, 36 bases read in frame from base 1. The germline V gene encodes CDR1 SGHVS and CDR2 FQNEAQ.

Points on this clone: It lacks a known antigen. Base qualities are not provided; no much larger clone lies one nucleotide away.

TCR CDR3 regions were amplified from genomic DNA by multiplex PCR using the deep immunoSEQ assay. For each cell subset, the extracted genomic DNA was distributed evenly across all wells of several immunoSEQ 96-well plates, and each plate served as one replicate. For sorted subsets, each replicate PCR was loaded with roughly 200 ng genomic DNA, equivalent to 30,000 or so T cell genomes. The purified libraries were quantified using a Qubit 3.0 fluorometer, sized with a Bioanalyzer 2100, and then quantified again using the KAPA Library Quantification kit. A separate single-read 150-cycle Illumina NextSeq 550 flow cell was used to sequence each immunoSEQ 96-well plate. The published analysis was carried out like this. The immunoSEQ output contained only junctional sequences without quality scores, so filtering could not match that applied to full-length reads. Sequences were annotated with PyIR, a Python wrapper for IgBLAST v1.9, and V/J genes and CDR3 were assigned using IMGT germline references. Reads were removed for weak V/J assignments (E-value above 1e-6), missing CDR3, stop codons, out-of-frame junctions, or ambiguous translated residues. A V3J clonotype was defined by an identical inferred V gene, J gene, and CDR3 amino acid sequence. Percentage overlap between repertoires was calculated by dividing the number of shared unique clonotypes by the size of the smaller repertoire. Richness of each repertoire was evaluated using RTK rarefaction, the Chao1 estimator, and Recon v2.1 estimates of unobserved clonotypes. Generation probabilities for all TCRbeta clonotypes obtained by the gDNA method from a handful of donors were computed using OLGA. TCRdb mirrors the immuneACCESS table, restricted to in-frame sequences. Some clones are absent from its copies; in checked studies, under half trace to an unresolved V gene, and the reason for the others is unknown. V, J and clone size derive from that table, while D and trimming were established from the DNA sequence. Within this sample are roughly 550,000 clones, with nearly 97% of them counted one time only. 0.1% to 0.11% of the sample goes to the ten largest clones.

Study-wide conclusions, independent of this receptor: Higher generation probabilities were observed for clonotypes shared by all four sorted-subset donors than for non-shared clonotypes. Estimated clonotype richness was generally larger for naive than for memory subsets. Incomplete sequencing was indicated by rarefaction of sorted-subset datasets, despite the large sequencing depth. The genetic and exposure-history diversity represented was limited by the small number of donors. Sampling was limited to blood, and TCR repertoires in tissue likely differ from TCR repertoires in blood. Sharing across several donors was observed for approximately 5% of naive CD4, 3.5% of naive CD8, over 2% of memory CD4, and about 0.4% of memory CD8 clonotypes. Pairwise subsampling led to the expectation that sequencing depth would affect the degree of clonotype sharing among donors.

The sequence came from a woman aged 25-40 years in good health. The material sequenced was naive CD8+ T cells sorted from blood. The cell subset or site label corresponds to: CD45RA+CCR7+. Recombination joined TRBV7-8 with TRBJ2-3, with no D gene named confidently. The DNA sequence is given as TGTGCCAGCAGCTACCAGAGGGATACGCAGTATTTT. Protein translation: CASSYQRDTQYF.